Below are 22 T cell receptor beta chains sequenced from a single sample in a study of regulatory T cells in long-lasting Graves disease. Noted time point: persistent/refractory GD, antithyroid drugs over 5 years with positive TRAb. Generation of the TCR library employed RNA extracted from PBMCs. HTBI primers from iRepertoire and Arm-PCR of CDR3 regions yielded the TCR beta libraries. Each CDR3 protein is one row after TCRdb ran MiXCR on the multiplex PCR reads. The sample includes some 440,000 distinct CDR3 sequences, less than 25% of them seen just once. Sequenced material: peripheral blood mononuclear cells (PBMCs), taken when the disease was refractory, from a patient treated with antithyroid drugs. These receptors originate from a female donor with Graves disease.

CDR3 DNA sequence: TGTGCCAGCAGGGGCTATGGGGGGGGCGTCTATGGCTACACCTTC. It specifies CASRGYGGGVYGYTF. The chain couples TRBV6-2 or TRBV6-3 to TRBJ1-2; a weak D match, TRBD1 (6 bases). Germline lookup yields CDR1 MNHEY and CDR2 SVGEGT. Trimming pared 6 bases from V and 4 bases from J, leaving 18 bases between. The CDR3 is 15 residues long.

This sequence joins TRBV6-9 and TRBJ2-2; tentatively, D is TRBD2 (7 bases). This CDR3 spans 16 amino acids. Germline V lookup: CDR1 MNHGY, CDR2 SVAAGI. Trimming shortened V by 3 bases and J by 4 bases, and 15 bases separated the two germline ends. As DNA, the CDR3 is TGTGCCAGCAGTTACAACACAGGGAGGGGCACCGGGGAGCTGTTTTTT. Translated, it gives CASSYNTGRGTGELFF.

The chain recombines TRBV5-6 with TRBJ1-5; D might be TRBD1 (5 bases). The CDR3 sequence is 15 residues long. Deletions cut 2 bases from V and 3 bases from J, with 12 bases between. Germline V gene sequence: CDR1 SGHDT, CDR2 YYEEEE. The DNA for the CDR3 is TGTGCCAGCAGCTTCGGGGCGGACGCCAATCAGCCCCAGCATTTT. Encoded protein: CASSFGADANQPQHF.

This clonotype came up many times. The DNA for the CDR3 is TGTGCCACCAGCAGTCTAGCGGGGGGAGGCGCCTACGAGCAGTACTTC. The encoded protein is CATSSLAGGGAYEQYF. The J gene is TRBJ2-7, the V gene TRBV15; 11 bases match TRBD2. CDR1 LNHNV and CDR2 YYDKDF come from the germline V gene (reference sequence). The CDR3 is 16 residues long. The V gene end was trimmed by 3 bases and the J gene end by 2 bases; junction bases not matched to a gene: 6.

Concerning this clonotype itself: A much larger clone lies one base from this, so it may be a read error. The J gene is TRBJ2-5, the V gene TRBV6-2 or TRBV6-3; 9 nucleotides agree with TRBD1. The trim removed 5 bases at V and 5 bases at J, leaving 12 bases unmatched. CDR1 MNHEY and CDR2 SVGEGT come from the germline V gene. The CDR3 covers 16 residues. CDR3 amino acids: CASSAKRGQGSETQYF. The CDR3 bases are TGTGCCAGCAGTGCGAAGAGGGGACAGGGAAGCGAGACCCAGTACTTC.

There are many counts of this clonotype. The chain employs TRBV18 and TRBJ2-5; 7 bases align to TRBD2. V lost 6 bases and J lost 4; bases outside the gene matches: 8. This CDR3 spans 14 amino acids. Germline lookup yields CDR1 KGHSH and CDR2 LQKENI. The CDR3 protein is CASSPGGSPETQYF. CDR3 DNA: TGTGCCAGCTCCCCGGGGGGATCTCCAGAGACCCAGTACTTC. Supplemented by reference TRBV18 and TRBJ2-5, the full variable domain reads NAGVMQNPRHLVRRRGQEARLRCSPMKGHSHVYWYRQLPEEGLKFMVYLQKENIIDESGMPKERFSAEFPKEGPSILRIQQVVRGDSAAYFCASSPGGSPETQYFGPGTRLLVL.

The J gene is TRBJ1-6, the V gene TRBV5-4; D uncertain. This CDR3 comprises 12 residues. Germline CDR1 reads SGHNT; CDR2 reads YYREEE (reference sequence). V lost 4 bases and J lost 10, with 9 bases in between. For the CDR3, the DNA is TGTGCCAGCAGCCGGGTAGGGTCACCCCTCCACTTT. Translating gives CASSRVGSPLHF.

This clonotype was observed a few times. DNA for the CDR3: TGCAGCGTTGAATGGAACACTGAAGCTTTCTTT. Translation gives CSVEWNTEAFF. This chain links TRBV29-1 with TRBJ1-1; the D is unclear. The CDR3 is 11 amino acids. Deletions cut 2 bases from V and 1 base from J, with 2 bases between. Germline lookup yields CDR1 SQVTM and CDR2 ANQGSEA.

A remark on this clonotype: A much more abundant neighbour one base away suggests this may be a read error. The chain couples TRBV11-2 to TRBJ2-7, with a tentative D call TRBD2 (6 bases). This CDR3 comprises 15 residues. Germline lookup yields CDR1 SGHAT and CDR2 FQNNGV. Trimming pared 5 bases from V and 1 base from J, leaving 15 bases between. The CDR3, as DNA: TGTGCCAGCAGCAACCCGGCCGGGGGTTCCTACGAGCAGTACTTC. This encodes CASSNPAGGSYEQYF.

In its sample, this clonotype was seen a few times. This chain connects TRBV9 to TRBJ1-1; D is possibly TRBD1 (5 bases). The CDR3 sequence is 15 residues long. Trimming took 4 bases from V and 3 from J, leaving 16 bases between them. Looked up from germline, CDR1 is SGDLS and CDR2 is YYNGEE. Here the CDR3 reads CASSPGLPTYTEAFF. DNA of the CDR3: TGTGCCAGCAGCCCAGGGCTTCCGACCTACACTGAAGCTTTCTTT. Using reference TRBV9 and TRBJ1-1 for the parts outside the CDR3, the full variable domain is DSGVTQTPKHLITATGQRVTLRCSPRSGDLSVYWYQQSLDQGLQFLIQYYNGEERAKGNILERFSAQQFPDLHSELNLSSLELGDSALYFCASSPGLPTYTEAFFGQGTRLTVV.

This sequence joins TRBV7-2 and TRBJ2-1, with D uncertain. Trimming removed 1 base from V and 8 bases from J, with 15 bases in between. The CDR3 spans 15 residues. CDR1 and CDR2 from the germline V gene are SGHTA and FQGNSA. CDR3 residues: CASSLGVAGVDEQFF. The CDR3 DNA is TGTGCCAGCAGCTTAGGGGTGGCTGGGGTCGATGAGCAGTTCTTC.

Many counts were recorded for this clonotype. V usage is TRBV6-2 or TRBV6-3 and J usage is TRBJ1-6; the match to TRBD1 covers 7 bases. Germline V CDR1 and CDR2: MNHEY, SVGEGT. The V and J ends lost 3 bases and 7 bases, in that order; junction bases with no gene match: 12. This CDR3 region has 17 residues. The CDR3 region is CASSYDRDSWRNSPLHF. The CDR3 DNA sequence: TGTGCCAGCAGTTATGACAGGGACTCATGGCGGAATTCACCCCTCCACTTT.

The genes are TRBV19 and TRBJ1-1, with D possibly TRBD1 on 6 matching bases. The CDR3 totals 14 residues. Germline CDR1 LNHDA, CDR2 SQIVND (reference sequence). The ends were cut back, 1 base at V and 4 bases at J, with 10 bases in the middle. CDR3 DNA sequence: TGTGCCAGTAGTATAGTACAGGGTTCCACTGAAGCTTTCTTT. Translation gives CASSIVQGSTEAFF. The complete variable domain, with remaining parts taken from reference TRBV19 and TRBJ1-1, reads DGGITQSPKYLFRKEGQNVTLSCEQNLNHDAMYWYRQDPGQGLRLIYYSQIVNDFQKGDIAEGYSVSREKKESFPLTVTSAQKNPTAFYLCASSIVQGSTEAFFGQGTRLTVV.

This clonotype was picked up a small number of times. V gene TRBV4-2 combines with J gene TRBJ1-1; unclear D gene. Germline V lookup: CDR1 LGHNA, CDR2 YNFKEQ. The V gene lost 1 base and the J gene lost 1 base, with 10 bases spanning the gap. This CDR3 is built from 15 residues. The CDR3 bases are TGTGCCAGCAGCCAAGTTGGACGTTCGAACACTGAAGCTTTCTTT. Its translation: CASSQVGRSNTEAFF.

As concerns this clonotype: One end of the junction does not line up with germline, which may come from a read error. The chain employs TRBV29-1 and TRBJ2-7, with D possibly matching TRBD1 (5 bases). Germline CDR1 and CDR2: SQVTM and ANQGSEA. There are 13 residues in the CDR3. CDR3: CSVVAGSTYGQYF. The CDR3 region has the DNA TGCAGCGTTGTCGCAGGGTCGACCTACGGGCAGTACTTC.

This clonotype was picked up a small number of times. The V call is TRBV12-3 or TRBV12-4, the J call TRBJ2-1, with 9 bases identical to TRBD2. The V segment lost 1 base and the J segment 3 bases; nucleotides outside the gene matches: 7. The CDR3 length is 17 residues. This chain's CDR3 is CASSLVISGRIYNEQFF. Written as DNA, the CDR3 is TGTGCCAGCAGTTTAGTCATAAGCGGGAGGATCTACAATGAGCAGTTCTTC.

The table lists this clonotype with many counts. At one of its ends the junction is not consistent with the germline gene, which may arise from a read error. The rearrangement joins TRBV28 to TRBJ1-4; unclear D gene. Germline CDR1 is MDHEN and CDR2 is SYDVKM. The CDR3 sequence is 15 residues long. CDR3 bases: TGCGCCAGCAGCCTGATCGGCCAGACTAATGAAAAACTGTTTTTT. Protein: CASSLIGQTNEKLFF.

This clonotype has a handful of counts. The CDR3 DNA reads as TGTGCCACCAGTGACCCAGGGAGGACATCCTACAATGAGCAGTTCTTC. It specifies CATSDPGRTSYNEQFF. V gene TRBV24-1 combines with J gene TRBJ2-1; perhaps TRBD2 as D (6 bases). The CDR3 has 16 amino acids. Germline CDR1 is KGHDR and CDR2 is SFDVKD. V was clipped by 4 bases and J by 1 base, with 13 bases between them.

The sample holds many counts of this clonotype. The chain joins TRBV6-2 or TRBV6-3 to TRBJ1-6; D remains unclear. The length of the CDR3 is 14 residues. Germline CDR1 and CDR2: MNHEY and SVGEGT. The V gene lost 5 bases and the J gene lost 2 bases, with 7 bases spanning the gap. DNA of the CDR3: TGTGCCAGCAGTGATTGGGCCTATAATTCACCCCTCCACTTT. It encodes CASSDWAYNSPLHF.

This clonotype appeared many times. The chain has TRBV11-2 and TRBJ1-1; D unclear. Germline V lookup: CDR1 SGHAT, CDR2 FQNNGV. With 0 bases removed from V and 3 bases from J, the gap between germline ends came to 8 bases. The CDR3 is made up of 14 amino acids. Written as DNA, the CDR3 is TGTGCCAGCAGCTTAGAGGTCGGTTACACTGAAGCTTTCTTT. Translation: CASSLEVGYTEAFF. Based on the CDR3 plus reference TRBV11-2 and TRBJ1-1, the full variable domain is EAGVAQSPRYKIIEKRQSVAFWCNPISGHATLYWYQQILGQGPKLLIQFQNNGVVDDSQLPKDRFSAERLKGVDSTLKIQPAKLEDSAVYLCASSLEVGYTEAFFGQGTRLTVV.

This chain links TRBV29-1 with TRBJ2-3; D is possibly TRBD1 (6 bases). Germline V gene data show CDR1 as SQVTM and CDR2 as ANQGSEA. The CDR3 extends over 17 amino acids. With 0 bases removed from V and 0 bases from J, the gap between germline ends came to 16 bases. The CDR3 DNA follows: TGCAGCGTTGAAGATGAAAGGGGGAGAAGAAGCACAGATACGCAGTATTTT. It encodes CSVEDERGRRSTDTQYF.

This clonotype was recorded at least ten times. The rearrangement uses TRBV24-1 and TRBJ1-1; D call uncertain. Germline CDR1 is KGHDR and CDR2 is SFDVKD. With 7 bases removed from V and 0 bases from J, the gap between germline ends came to 8 bases. The CDR3 length is 13 residues. The CDR3 DNA follows: TGTGCCACCAGGGAGGGATTGAACACTGAAGCTTTCTTT. Protein product: CATREGLNTEAFF.